This passage covers 2 T cell receptor beta chains from one sample sequenced in a study of blood T cells in healthy people across ages. A second PCR, run for about 7 to 11 cycles, used a sample-barcoded 5' primer plus a J-beta primer mix. TCRdb called the 5' RACE reads again in MiXCR, with one record for every CDR3 protein. The sample lists hundreds of thousands of distinct CDR3 sequences; about 25% were seen once. The sample was also linked to a second study, of T cells of mothers and their children.

The source material was blood. The origin of the receptors is a boy younger than 18 in good health.

This clonotype has more than one count but fewer than ten. This rearrangement joins TRBV13 to TRBJ2-7; 11 nucleotides agree with TRBD1. CDR1 and CDR2 from the germline V gene are PRHDT and FYEKMQ (reference sequence). CDR3 length: 15 residues. V was pared by 5 bases and J by 5 bases, with 8 bases of the junction left unmatched. The CDR3 coding sequence is TGTGCCAGCAGCCCTAGTGGGACAGGGGGGCACGAGCAGTACTTC. Its protein product is CASSPSGTGGHEQYF.

This clonotype was seen more than once but under ten times. The V gene is TRBV10-2, the J gene TRBJ2-1; no reliable D call. V dropped 8 bases and J dropped 5 bases, with 16 bases sitting between them. This CDR3 is 14 amino acids long. Germline values: CDR1 WSHSY, CDR2 SAAADI. CDR3 region: CASGDLVLNNEQFF. CDR3 DNA sequence: TGCGCCAGCGGAGACCTTGTTTTGAACAATGAGCAGTTCTTC.